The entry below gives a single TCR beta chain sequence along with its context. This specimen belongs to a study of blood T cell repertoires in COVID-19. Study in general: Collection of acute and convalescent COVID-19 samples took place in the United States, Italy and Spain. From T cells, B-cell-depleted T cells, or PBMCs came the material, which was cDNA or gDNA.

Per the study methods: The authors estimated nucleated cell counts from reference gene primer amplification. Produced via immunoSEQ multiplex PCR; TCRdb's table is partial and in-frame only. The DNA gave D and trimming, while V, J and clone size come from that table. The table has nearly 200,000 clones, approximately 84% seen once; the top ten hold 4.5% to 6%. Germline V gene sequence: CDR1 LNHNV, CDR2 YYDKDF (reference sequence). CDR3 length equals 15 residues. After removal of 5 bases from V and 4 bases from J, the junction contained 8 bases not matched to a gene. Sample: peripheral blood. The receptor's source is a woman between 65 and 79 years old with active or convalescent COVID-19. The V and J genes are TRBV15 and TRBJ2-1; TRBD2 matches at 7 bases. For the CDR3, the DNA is TGTGCCACCAGCGGTCGAGTAGCGGGTTACAATGAGCAGTTCTTC. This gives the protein CATSGRVAGYNEQFF.